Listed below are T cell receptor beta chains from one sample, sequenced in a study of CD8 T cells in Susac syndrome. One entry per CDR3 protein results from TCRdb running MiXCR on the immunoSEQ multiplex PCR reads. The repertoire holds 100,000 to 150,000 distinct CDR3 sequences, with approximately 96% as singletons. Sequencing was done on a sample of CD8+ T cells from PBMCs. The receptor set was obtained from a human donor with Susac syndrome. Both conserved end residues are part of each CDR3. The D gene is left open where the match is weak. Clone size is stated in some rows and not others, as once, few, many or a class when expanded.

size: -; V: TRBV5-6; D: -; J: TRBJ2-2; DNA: TGTGCCAGCAGCTTCGGGTTAGATGGAACCGGGGAGCTGTTTTTT; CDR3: CASSFGLDGTGELFF
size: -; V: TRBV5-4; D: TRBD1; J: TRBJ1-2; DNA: TGTGCCAGCAGCCGAGACAGGGCCGCGTTCTATGGCTACACCTTC; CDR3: CASSRDRAAFYGYTF
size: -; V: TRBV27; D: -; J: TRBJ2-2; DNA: TGTGCCAGCAGTTTTCGGAGGAGCACCGGGGAGCTGTTTTTT; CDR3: CASSFRRSTGELFF
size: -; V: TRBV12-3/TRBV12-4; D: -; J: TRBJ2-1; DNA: TGTGCCAGCAGTTCTGGCCGCTGGAAGTTCTTC; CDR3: CASSSGRWKFF
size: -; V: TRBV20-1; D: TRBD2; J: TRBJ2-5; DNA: TGCAGTGCTACCGGACTAGCTGAGAAGACCCAGTACTTC; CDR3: CSATGLAEKTQYF
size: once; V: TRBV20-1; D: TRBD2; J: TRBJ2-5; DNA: TGCAGTGCTACTCAGGCAGGTAGCGGGAGAGGGGAGACCCAGTACTTC; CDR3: CSATQAGSGRGETQYF
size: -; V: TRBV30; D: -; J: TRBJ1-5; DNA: TGTGCCTGGAGGCAGGGGCCAGCGTATAGCAATCAGCCCCAGCATTTT; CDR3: CAWRQGPAYSNQPQHF
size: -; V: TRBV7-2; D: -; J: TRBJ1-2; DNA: TGTGCCAGCAGCCCTTTGGATTATAACTATGGCTACACCTTC; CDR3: CASSPLDYNYGYTF
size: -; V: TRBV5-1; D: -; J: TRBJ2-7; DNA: TGCGCCAGCAGCTTGGACTGGGCGTCCTACGAGCAGTACTTC; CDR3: CASSLDWASYEQYF
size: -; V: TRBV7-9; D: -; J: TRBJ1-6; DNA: TGTGCCAGCAGCCACAATAGAGGAGGGAATTCACCCCTCCACTTT; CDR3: CASSHNRGGNSPLHF
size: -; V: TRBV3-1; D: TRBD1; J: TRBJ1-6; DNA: TGTGCCAGCAGCCACACGGGACAGGGGGACAATTCACCCCTCCACTTT; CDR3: CASSHTGQGDNSPLHF
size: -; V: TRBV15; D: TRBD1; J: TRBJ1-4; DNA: TGTGCCACCAGCACCGACAGGGGAGGAAATGAAAAACTGTTTTTT; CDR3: CATSTDRGGNEKLFF
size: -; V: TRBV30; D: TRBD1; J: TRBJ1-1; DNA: TGTGCCTGGGACCCGGGACAGGGTATCACTGAAGCTTTCTTT; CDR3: CAWDPGQGITEAFF
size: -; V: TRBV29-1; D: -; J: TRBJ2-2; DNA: TGCAGCGTTATCGGACTCTACGCGAACACCGGGGAGCTGTTTTTT; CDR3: CSVIGLYANTGELFF
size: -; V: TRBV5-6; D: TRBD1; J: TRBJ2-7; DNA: TGTGCCAGCAGCCTAGTGGGACAGGGGGCCTACGAGCAGTACTTC; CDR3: CASSLVGQGAYEQYF
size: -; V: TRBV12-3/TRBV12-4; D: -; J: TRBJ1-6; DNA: TGTGCCAGCAGCAAGGGACGGTATAATTCACCCCTCCACTTT; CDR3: CASSKGRYNSPLHF
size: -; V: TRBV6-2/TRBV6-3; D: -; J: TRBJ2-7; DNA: TGTGCCACTCAAGGGACACAGGCCCCCGAGCAGTACTTC; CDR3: CATQGTQAPEQYF
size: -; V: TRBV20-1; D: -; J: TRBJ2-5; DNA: TGCAGTGCTAGAGATGGGGGCAGCGGGGAGACCCAGTACTTC; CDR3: CSARDGGSGETQYF
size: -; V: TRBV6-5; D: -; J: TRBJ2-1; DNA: TGTGCCAGCAGTTACTCGGTAGGCTGGAACCCGCAGTTCTTC; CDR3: CASSYSVGWNPQFF
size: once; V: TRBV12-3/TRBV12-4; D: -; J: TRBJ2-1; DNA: TGTGCCACACATCAGGGGAATGAGCAGTTCTTC; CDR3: CATHQGNEQFF
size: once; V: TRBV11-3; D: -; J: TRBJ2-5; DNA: TGTGCCAGCAGCCCAGAAGGGGGGGCCGGGGAGACCCAGTACTTC; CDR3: CASSPEGGAGETQYF
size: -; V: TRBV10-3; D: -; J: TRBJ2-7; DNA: TGTGCCATCAGTGACCCGTCGATCTCGGGGGAGCAGTACTTC; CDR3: CAISDPSISGEQYF
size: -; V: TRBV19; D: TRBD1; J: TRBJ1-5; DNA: TGTGCCAGTAGTCCCGACAGGGGTCATAGCAATCAGCCCCAGCATTTT; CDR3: CASSPDRGHSNQPQHF
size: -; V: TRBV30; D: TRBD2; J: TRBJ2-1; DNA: TGTGCCTGGGAAAGACTAGCGGCCAATGAGCAGTTCTTC; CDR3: CAWERLAANEQFF
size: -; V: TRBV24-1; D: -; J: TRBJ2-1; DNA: TGTGCCACCAGTGATCAAACAGGTACGGATGAGCAGTTCTTC; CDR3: CATSDQTGTDEQFF